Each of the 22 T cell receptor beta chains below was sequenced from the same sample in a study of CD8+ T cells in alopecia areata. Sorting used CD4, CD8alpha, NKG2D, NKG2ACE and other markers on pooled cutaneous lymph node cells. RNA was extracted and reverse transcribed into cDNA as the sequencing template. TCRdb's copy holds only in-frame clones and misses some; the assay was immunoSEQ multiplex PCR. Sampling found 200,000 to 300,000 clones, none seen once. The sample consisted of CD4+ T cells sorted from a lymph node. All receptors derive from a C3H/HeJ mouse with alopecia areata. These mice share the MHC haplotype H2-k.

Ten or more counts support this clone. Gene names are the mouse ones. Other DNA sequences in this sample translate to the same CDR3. The CDR3 loop reads CASSGQGAGAETLYF. CDR3 bases read: TGTGCCAGCTCGGGACAGGGGGCTGGTGCAGAA. The chain carries TRBV13-1 and TRBJ2-3; TRBD1 matches 12 bases. Sequencing ends 4 residues short of the CDR3 end; the germline J gene provides the rest. Germline V lookup: CDR1 NSHNY, CDR2 SYGAGN. The V and J ends lost 7 bases and 1 base, in that order; junction bases with no gene match: 4. This CDR3 spans 15 amino acids.

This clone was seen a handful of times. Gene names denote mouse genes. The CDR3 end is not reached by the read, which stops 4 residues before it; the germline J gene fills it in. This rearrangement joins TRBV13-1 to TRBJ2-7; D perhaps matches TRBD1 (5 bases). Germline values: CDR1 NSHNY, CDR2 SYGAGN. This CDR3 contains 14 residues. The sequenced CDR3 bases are TGTGCCAGCAGTGATATGGCAGGGCGGTAT. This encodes CASSDMAGRY. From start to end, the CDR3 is CASSDMAGRYEQYF.

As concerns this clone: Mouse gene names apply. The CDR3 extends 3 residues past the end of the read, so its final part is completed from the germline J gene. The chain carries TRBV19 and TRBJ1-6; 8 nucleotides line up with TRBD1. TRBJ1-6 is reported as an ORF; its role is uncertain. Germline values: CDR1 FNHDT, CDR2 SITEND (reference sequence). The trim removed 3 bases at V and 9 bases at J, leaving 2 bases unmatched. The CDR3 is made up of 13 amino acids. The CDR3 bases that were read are TGTGCCAGCAGTAGACAGGGGTTTTCGCCC. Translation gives CASSRQGFSP. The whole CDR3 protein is CASSRQGFSPLYF.

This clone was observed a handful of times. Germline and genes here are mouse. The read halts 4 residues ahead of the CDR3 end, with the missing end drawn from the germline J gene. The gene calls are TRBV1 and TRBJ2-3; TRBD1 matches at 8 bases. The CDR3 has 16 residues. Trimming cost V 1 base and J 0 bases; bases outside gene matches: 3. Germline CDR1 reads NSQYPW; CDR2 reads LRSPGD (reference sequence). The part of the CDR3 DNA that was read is TGCACCTGCAGTGCAGCCAGGGGGCGGAGTGCAGAA. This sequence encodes CTCSAARGRSAE. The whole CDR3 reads CTCSAARGRSAETLYF.

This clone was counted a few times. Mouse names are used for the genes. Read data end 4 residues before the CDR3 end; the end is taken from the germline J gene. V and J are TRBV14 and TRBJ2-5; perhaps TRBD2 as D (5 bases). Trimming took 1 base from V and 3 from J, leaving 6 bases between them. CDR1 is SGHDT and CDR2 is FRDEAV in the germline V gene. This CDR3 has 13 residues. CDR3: CASSFAGQDTQYF. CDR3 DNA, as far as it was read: TGTGCCAGCAGTTTCGCTGGGCAAGAC.

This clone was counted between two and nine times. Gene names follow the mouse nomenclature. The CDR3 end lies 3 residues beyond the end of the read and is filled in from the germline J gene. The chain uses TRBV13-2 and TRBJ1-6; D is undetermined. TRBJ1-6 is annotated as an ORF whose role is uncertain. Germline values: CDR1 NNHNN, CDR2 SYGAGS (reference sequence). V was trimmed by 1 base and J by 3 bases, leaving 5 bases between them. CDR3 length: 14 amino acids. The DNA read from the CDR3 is TGTGCCAGCGGTGATCACATCTATAATTCGCCC. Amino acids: CASGDHIYNSP. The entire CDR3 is CASGDHIYNSPLYF.

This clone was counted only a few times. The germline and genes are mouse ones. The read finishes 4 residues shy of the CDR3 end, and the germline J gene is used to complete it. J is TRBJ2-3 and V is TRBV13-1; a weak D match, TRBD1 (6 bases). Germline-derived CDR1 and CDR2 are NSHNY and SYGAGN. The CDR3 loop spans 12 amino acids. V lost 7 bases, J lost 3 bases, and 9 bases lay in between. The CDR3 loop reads CASQGRAETLYF. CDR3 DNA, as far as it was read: TGTGCCAGCCAGGGGAGGGCAGAA.

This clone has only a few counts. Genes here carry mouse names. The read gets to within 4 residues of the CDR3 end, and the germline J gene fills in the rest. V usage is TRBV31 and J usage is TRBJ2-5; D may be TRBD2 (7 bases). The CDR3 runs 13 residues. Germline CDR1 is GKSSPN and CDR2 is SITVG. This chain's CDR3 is CAWSWGAQDTQYF. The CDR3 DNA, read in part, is TGTGCCTGGAGTTGGGGGGCGCAGGAC.

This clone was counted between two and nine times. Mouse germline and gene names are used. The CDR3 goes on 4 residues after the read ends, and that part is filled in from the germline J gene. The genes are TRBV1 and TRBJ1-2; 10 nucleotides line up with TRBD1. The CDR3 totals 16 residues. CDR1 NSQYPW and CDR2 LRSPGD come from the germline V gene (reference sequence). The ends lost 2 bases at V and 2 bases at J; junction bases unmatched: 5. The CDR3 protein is CTCSAPPGQGNSDYTF. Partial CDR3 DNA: TGCACCTGCAGTGCACCTCCGGGACAGGGGAACTCC.

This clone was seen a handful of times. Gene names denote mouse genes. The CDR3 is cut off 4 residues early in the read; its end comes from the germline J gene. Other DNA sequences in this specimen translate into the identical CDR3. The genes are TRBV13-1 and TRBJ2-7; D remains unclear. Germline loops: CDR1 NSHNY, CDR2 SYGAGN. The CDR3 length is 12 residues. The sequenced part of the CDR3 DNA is TGTGCCAGCAGTGATGTGGGTTAT. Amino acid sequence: CASSDVGY. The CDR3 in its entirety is CASSDVGYEQYF.

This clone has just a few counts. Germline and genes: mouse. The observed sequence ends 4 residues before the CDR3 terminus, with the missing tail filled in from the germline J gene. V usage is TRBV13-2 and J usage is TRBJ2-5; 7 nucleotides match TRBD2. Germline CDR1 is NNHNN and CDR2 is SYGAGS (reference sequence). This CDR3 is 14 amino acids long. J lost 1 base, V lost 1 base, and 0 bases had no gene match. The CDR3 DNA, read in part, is TGTGCCAGCGGTGATCTGGGGGACCAAGAC. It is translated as CASGDLGDQD. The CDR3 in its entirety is CASGDLGDQDTQYF.

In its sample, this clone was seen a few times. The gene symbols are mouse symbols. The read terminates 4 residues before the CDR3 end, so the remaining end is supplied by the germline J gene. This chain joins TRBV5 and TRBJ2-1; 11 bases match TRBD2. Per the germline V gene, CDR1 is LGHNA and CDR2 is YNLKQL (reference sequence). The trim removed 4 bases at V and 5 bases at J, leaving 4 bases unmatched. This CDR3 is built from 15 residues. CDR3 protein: CASSRSDWGDAEQFF. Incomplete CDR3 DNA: TGTGCCAGCAGCCGATCGGACTGGGGGGATGCT.

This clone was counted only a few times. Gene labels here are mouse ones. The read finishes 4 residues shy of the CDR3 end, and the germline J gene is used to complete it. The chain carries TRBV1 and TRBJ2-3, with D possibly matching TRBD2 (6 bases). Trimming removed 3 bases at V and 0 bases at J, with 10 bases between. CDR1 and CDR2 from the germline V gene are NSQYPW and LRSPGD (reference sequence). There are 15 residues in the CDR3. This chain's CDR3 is CTCSAPGVSAETLYF. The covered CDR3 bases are TGCACCTGCAGTGCGCCTGGGGTTAGTGCAGAA. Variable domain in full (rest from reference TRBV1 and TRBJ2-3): VTLLEQNPRWRLVPRGQAVNLRCILKNSQYPWMSWYQQDLQKQLQWLFTLRSPGDKEVKSLPGADYLATRVTDTELRLQVANMSQGRTLYCTCSAPGVSAETLYFGSGTRLTVL.

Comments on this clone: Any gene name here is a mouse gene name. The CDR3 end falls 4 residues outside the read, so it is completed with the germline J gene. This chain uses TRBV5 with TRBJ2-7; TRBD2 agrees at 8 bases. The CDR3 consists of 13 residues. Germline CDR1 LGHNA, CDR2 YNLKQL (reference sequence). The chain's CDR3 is CASSHWGEYEQYF. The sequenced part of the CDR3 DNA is TGTGCCAGCAGCCACTGGGGGGAATAT.

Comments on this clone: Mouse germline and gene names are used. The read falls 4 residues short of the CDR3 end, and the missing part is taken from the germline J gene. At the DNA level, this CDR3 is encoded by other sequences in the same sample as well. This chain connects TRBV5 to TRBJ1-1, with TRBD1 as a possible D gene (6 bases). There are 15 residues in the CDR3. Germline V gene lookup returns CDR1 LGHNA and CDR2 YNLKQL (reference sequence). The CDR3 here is CASSQDAGGAGEVFF. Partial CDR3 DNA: TGTGCCAGCAGCCAAGATGCTGGGGGGGCTGGA.

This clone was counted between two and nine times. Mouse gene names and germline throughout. CDR3 bases read: TGTGCCAGCAGCCAAGGTCCTGGGGGGAGTGCAGAA. Its protein is CASSQGPGGSAE. The whole CDR3 sequence is CASSQGPGGSAETLYF. J is TRBJ2-3 and V is TRBV5, with 8 bases fitting TRBD2. The CDR3 is cut off 4 residues early in the read; its end comes from the germline J gene. CDR3 size: 16 residues. CDR1 is LGHNA, CDR2 YNLKQL, per germline (reference sequence). Unmatched junction bases numbered 3, after V lost 1 base and J lost 0 bases.

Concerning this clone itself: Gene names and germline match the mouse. This CDR3 reads CAWSLGDWGGLSAETLYF. The sequenced part of the CDR3 DNA is TGTGCCTGGAGTCTTGGGGACTGGGGGGGCCTGAGTGCAGAA. V usage is TRBV31 and J usage is TRBJ2-3; 14 positions agree with TRBD2. The sequenced fragment ends 4 residues before the CDR3 boundary, so the rest is inferred from the germline J gene. This CDR3 is built from 18 residues. Germline V gives CDR1 GKSSPN, CDR2 SITVG. Unmatched junction bases numbered 5, after V lost 0 bases and J lost 0 bases.

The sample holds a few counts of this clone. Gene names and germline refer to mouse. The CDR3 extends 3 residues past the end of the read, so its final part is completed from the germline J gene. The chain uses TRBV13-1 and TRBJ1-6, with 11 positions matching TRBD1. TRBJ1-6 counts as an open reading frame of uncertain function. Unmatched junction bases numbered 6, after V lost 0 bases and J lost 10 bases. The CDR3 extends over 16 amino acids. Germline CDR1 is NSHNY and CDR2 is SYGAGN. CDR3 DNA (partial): TGTGCCAGCAGTGATGGGACAGGGGGCGCTGGATCGCCC. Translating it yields CASSDGTGGAGSP. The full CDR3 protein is CASSDGTGGAGSPLYF.

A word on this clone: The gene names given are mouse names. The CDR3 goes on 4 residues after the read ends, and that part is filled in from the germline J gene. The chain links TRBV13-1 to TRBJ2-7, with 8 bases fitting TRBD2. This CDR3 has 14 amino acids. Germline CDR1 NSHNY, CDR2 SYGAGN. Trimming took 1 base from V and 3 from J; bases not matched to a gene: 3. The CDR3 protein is CASSDPWGVYEQYF. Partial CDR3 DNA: TGTGCCAGCAGTGATCCCTGGGGGGTCTAT.

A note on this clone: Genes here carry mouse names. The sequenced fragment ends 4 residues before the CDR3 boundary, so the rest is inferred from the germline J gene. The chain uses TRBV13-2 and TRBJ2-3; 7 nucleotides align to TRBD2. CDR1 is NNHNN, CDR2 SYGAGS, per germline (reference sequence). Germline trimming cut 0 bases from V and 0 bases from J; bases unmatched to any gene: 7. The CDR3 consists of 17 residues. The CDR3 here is CASGDAGWGTSAETLYF. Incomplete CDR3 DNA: TGTGCCAGCGGTGATGCGGGCTGGGGGACTAGTGCAGAA.

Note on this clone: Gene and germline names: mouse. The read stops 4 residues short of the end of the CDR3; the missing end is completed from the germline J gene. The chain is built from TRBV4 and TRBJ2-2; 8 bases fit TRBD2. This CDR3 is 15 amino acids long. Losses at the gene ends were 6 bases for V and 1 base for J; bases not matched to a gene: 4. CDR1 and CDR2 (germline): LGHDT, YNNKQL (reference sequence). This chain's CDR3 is CASSHWGQNTGQLYF. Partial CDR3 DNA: TGTGCCAGCAGTCACTGGGGGCAAAACACCGGG.

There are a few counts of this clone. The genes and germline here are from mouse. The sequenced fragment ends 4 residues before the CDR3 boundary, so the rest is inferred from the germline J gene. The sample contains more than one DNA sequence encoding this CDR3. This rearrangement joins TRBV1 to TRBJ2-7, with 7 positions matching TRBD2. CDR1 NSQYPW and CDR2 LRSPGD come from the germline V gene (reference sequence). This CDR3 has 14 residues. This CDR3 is CTCSAGPGGYEQYF. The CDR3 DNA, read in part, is TGCACCTGCAGTGCAGGCCCTGGGGGTTAT.